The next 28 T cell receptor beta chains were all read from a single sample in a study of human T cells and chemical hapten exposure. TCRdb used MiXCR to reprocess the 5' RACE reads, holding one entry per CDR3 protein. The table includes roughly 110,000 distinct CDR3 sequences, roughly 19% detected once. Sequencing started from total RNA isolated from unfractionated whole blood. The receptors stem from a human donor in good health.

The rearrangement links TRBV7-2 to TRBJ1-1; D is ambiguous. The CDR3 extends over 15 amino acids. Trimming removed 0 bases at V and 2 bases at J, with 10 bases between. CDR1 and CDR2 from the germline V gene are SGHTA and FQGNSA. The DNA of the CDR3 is TGTGCCAGCAGCTTAGCAATCGGCAGCAACACTGAAGCTTTCTTT. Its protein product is CASSLAIGSNTEAFF.

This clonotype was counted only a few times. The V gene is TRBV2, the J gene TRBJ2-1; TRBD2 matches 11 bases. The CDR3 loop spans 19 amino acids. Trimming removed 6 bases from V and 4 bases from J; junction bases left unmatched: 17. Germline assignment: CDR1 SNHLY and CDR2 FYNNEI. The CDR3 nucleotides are TGTGCCAGCAGCGGGGGGGGAATAGCGGGAGGGCACCGATACAATGAGCAGTTCTTC. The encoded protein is CASSGGGIAGGHRYNEQFF.

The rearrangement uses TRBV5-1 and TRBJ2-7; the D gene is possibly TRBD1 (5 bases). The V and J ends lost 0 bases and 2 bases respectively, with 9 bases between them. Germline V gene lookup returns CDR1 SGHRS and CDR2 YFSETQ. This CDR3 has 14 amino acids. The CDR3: CASSLAAGPYEQYF. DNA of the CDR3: TGCGCCAGCAGCTTGGCAGCAGGGCCCTACGAGCAGTACTTC.

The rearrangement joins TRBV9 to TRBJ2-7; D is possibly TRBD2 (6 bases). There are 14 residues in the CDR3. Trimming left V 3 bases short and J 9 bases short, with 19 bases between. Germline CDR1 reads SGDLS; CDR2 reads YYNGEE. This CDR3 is CASSEGPLALGQYF. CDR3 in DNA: TGTGCCAGCAGCGAGGGGCCCCTAGCGCTTGGGCAGTACTTC.

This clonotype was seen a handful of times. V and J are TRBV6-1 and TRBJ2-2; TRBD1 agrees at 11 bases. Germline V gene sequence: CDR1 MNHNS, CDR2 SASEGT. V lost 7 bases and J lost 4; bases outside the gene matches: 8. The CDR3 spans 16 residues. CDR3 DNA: TGTGCCAGCACCGTAGGACAGGGGGCGTTCACCGGGGAGCTGTTTTTT. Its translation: CASTVGQGAFTGELFF.

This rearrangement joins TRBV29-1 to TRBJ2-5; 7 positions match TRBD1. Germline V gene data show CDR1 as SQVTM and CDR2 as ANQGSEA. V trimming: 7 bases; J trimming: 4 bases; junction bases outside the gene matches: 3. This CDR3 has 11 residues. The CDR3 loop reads CSGGDRETQYF. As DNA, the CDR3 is TGCAGCGGAGGGGACAGAGAGACCCAGTACTTC.

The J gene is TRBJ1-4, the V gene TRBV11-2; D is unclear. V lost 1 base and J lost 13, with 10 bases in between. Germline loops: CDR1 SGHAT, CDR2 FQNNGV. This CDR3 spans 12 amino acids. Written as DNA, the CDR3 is TGTGCCAGCAGCTTAGGGCGGGGAATACTGTTTTTT. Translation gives CASSLGRGILFF.

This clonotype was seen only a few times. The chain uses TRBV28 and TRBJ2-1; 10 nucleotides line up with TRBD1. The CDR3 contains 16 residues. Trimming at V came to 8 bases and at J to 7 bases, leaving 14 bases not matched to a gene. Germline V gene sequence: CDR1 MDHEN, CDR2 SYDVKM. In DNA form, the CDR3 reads TGTGCCAGCGGGGGACAGGGGCCCCTGTTAGGAAATGAGCAGTTCTTC. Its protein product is CASGGQGPLLGNEQFF.

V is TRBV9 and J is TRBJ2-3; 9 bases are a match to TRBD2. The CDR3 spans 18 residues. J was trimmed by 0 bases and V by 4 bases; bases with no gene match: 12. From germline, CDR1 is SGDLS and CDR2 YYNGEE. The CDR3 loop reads CASSLAGTSQFSTDTQYF. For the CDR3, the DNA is TGTGCCAGCAGCCTCGCCGGGACTAGCCAGTTTAGCACAGATACGCAGTATTTT.

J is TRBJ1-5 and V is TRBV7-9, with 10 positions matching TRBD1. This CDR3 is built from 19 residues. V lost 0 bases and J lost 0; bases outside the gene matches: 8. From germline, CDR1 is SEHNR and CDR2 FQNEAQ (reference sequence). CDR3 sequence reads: CASSLAIGTGEYSNQPQHF. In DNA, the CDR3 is TGTGCCAGCAGCTTAGCGATAGGGACAGGGGAATATAGCAATCAGCCCCAGCATTTT.

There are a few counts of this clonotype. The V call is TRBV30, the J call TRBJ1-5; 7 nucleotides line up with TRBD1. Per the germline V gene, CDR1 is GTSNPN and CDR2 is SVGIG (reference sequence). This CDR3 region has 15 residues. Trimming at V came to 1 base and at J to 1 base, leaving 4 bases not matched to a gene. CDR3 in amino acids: CAWSGQGRSNQPQHF. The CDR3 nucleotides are TGTGCCTGGAGTGGACAGGGTCGAAGCAATCAGCCCCAGCATTTT.

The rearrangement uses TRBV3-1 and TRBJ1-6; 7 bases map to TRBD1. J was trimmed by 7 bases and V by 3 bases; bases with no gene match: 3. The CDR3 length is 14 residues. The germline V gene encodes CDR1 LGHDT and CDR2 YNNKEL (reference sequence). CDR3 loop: CASSQVQGNSPLHF. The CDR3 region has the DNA TGTGCCAGCAGCCAGGTACAGGGGAATTCACCCCTCCACTTT.

In DNA form, the CDR3 reads TGTGCCAGCAGAATACAGGACCGCTTCGGCTACACCTTC. This translates into CASRIQDRFGYTF. V is TRBV28 and J is TRBJ1-2; D is perhaps TRBD1 (5 bases). Germline CDR1 reads MDHEN; CDR2 reads SYDVKM. This CDR3 has 13 residues. Between the trimmed V and J ends, which lost 6 bases and 8 bases, there was a span of 16 bases.

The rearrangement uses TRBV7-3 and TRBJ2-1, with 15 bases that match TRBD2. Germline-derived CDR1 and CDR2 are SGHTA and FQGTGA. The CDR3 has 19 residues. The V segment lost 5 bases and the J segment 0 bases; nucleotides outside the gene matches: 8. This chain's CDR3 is CASSLLGTSGGSSYNEQFF. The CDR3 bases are TGTGCCAGCAGCCTTCTCGGGACTAGCGGGGGGAGCTCCTACAATGAGCAGTTCTTC.

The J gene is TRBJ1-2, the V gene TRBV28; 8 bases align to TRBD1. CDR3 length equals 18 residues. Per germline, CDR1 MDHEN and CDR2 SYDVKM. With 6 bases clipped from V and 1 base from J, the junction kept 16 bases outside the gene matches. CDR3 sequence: CASSSTSPRDRGNYGYTF. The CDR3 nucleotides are TGTGCCAGCAGCTCAACTTCTCCCCGTGACAGGGGTAACTATGGCTACACCTTC.

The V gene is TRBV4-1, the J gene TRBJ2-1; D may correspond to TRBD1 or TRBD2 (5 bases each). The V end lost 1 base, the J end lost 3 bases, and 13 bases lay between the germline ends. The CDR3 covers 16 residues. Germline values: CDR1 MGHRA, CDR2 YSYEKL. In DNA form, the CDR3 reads TGCGCCAGCAGCCAAGTAGGGTCGGGACGCTACAATGAGCAGTTCTTC. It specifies CASSQVGSGRYNEQFF.

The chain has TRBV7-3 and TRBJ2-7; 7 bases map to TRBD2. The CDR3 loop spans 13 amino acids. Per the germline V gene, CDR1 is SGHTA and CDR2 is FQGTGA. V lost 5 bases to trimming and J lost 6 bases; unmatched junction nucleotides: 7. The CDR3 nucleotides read TGTGCCAGCAGCCCAAGCGGGGTCGCCGAGCAGTACTTC. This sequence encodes CASSPSGVAEQYF.

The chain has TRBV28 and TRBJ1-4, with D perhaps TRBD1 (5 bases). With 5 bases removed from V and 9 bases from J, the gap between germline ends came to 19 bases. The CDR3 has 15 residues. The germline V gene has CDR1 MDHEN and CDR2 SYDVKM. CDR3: CASSPAGSYLQKLFF. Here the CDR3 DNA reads TGTGCCAGCAGTCCGGCAGGGAGTTACCTGCAAAAACTGTTTTTT.

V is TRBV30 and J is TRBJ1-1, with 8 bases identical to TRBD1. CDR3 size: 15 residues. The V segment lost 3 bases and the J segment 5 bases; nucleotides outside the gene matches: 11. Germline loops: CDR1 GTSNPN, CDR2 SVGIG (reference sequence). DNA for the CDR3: TGTGCCTGGAGCGTAATGGATACAGGGGGGACTGAAGCTTTCTTT. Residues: CAWSVMDTGGTEAFF.

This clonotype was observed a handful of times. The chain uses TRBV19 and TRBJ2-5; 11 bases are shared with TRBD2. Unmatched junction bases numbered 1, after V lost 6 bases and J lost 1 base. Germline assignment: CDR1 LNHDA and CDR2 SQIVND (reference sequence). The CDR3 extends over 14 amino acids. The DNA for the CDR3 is TGTGCCAGTAGGGGACTAGCGGTCCAAGAGACCCAGTACTTC. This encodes CASRGLAVQETQYF. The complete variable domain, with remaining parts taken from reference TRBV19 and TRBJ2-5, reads DGGITQSPKYLFRKEGQNVTLSCEQNLNHDAMYWYRQDPGQGLRLIYYSQIVNDFQKGDIAEGYSVSREKKESFPLTVTSAQKNPTAFYLCASRGLAVQETQYFGPGTRLLVL.

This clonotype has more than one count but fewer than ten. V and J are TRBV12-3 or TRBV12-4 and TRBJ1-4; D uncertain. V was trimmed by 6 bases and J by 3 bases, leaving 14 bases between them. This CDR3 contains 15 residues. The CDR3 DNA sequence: TGTGCCAGCAGGTCTGGTTGGAGGGCTAATGAAAAACTGTTTTTT. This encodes CASRSGWRANEKLFF.

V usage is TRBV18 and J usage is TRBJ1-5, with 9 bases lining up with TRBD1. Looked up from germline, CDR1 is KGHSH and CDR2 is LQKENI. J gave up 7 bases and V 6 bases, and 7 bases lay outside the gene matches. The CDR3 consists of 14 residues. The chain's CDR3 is CASSHRGPWQPQHF. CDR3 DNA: TGTGCCAGCTCCCACAGGGGGCCGTGGCAGCCCCAGCATTTT.

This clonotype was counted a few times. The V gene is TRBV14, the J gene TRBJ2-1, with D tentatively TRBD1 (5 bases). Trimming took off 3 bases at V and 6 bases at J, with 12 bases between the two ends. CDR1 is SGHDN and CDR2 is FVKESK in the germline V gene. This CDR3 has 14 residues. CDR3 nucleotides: TGTGCCAGCAGCCAGGTATGGGGCTCCAATGAGCAGTTCTTC. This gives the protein CASSQVWGSNEQFF.

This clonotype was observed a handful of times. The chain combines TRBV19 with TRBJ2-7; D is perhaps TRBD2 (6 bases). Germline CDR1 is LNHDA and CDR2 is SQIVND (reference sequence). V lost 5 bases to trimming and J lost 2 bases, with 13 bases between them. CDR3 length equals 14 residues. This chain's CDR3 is CASSPSVAAYEQYF. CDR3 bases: TGTGCCAGTAGTCCCTCTGTAGCGGCCTACGAGCAGTACTTC. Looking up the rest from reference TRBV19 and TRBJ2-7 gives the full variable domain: DGGITQSPKYLFRKEGQNVTLSCEQNLNHDAMYWYRQDPGQGLRLIYYSQIVNDFQKGDIAEGYSVSREKKESFPLTVTSAQKNPTAFYLCASSPSVAAYEQYFGPGTRLTVT.

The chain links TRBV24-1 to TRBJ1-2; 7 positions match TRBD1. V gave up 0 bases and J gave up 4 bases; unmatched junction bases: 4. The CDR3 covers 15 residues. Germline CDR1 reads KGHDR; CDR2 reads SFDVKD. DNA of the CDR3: TGTGCCACCAGTGATTTGGGGGGGACAGTCTATGGCTACACCTTC. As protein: CATSDLGGTVYGYTF.

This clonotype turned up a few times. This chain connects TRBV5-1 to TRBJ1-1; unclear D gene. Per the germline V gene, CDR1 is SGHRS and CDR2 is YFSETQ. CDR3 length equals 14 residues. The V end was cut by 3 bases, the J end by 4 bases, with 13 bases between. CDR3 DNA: TGCGCCAGCAGCTCCTGGCAGGTTGGCACTGAAGCTTTCTTT. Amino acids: CASSSWQVGTEAFF.

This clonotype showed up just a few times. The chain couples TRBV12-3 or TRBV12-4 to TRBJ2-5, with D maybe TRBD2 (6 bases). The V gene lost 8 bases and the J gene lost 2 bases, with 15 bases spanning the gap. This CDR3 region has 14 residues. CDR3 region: CASSPEGVQETQYF. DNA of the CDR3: TGTGCCAGCTCCCCGGAGGGCGTACAAGAGACCCAGTACTTC.

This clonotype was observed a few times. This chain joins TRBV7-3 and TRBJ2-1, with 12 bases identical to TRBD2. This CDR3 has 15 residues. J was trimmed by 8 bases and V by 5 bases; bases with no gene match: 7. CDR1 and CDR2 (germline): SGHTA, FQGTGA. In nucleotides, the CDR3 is TGTGCCAGCAGCCCGACTAGCGGGAGAGTCGATGAGCAGTTCTTC. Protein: CASSPTSGRVDEQFF.